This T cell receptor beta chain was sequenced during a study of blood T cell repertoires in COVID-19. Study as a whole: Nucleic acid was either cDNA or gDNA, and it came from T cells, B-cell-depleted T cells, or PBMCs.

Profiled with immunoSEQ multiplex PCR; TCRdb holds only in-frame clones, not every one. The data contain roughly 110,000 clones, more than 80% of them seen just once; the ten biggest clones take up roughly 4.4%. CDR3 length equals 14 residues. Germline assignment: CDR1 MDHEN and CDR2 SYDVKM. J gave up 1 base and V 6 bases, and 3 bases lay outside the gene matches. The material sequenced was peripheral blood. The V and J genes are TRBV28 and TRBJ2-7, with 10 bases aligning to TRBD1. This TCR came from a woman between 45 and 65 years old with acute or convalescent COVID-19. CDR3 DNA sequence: TGTGCCAGCAGCCCGGGACAGGGGTCCTACGAGCAGTACTTC. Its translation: CASSPGQGSYEQYF.